This TCR beta chain is drawn from a study of vaccination and CD4 T cells after COVID-19. The study sequenced cultured CD4+ T cell DNA using the Oncomine TCR Beta short-read assay. TCRdb ran MiXCR on the PCR reads and lists one entry per CDR3 protein. The profile covers around 15,000 distinct CDR3 sequences, with under 65% appearing a single time and approximately 6.9% taken by the ten largest. Concerning this clonotype: The antigen is not known.

Treatment indicated: roughly ten-day PBMC culture with coronavirus spike peptide pools or control peptides (ViraFEST assay). Germline CDR1 and CDR2: SGHVS and FQNEAQ. The CDR3 sequence is 15 residues long. With 4 bases removed from V and 4 bases from J, the gap between germline ends came to 17 bases. Sequencing was carried out using CD4+ T cells from blood, cultured in vitro. The sequence was collected from a human donor who had recovered from COVID-19. The chain uses TRBV7-8 and TRBJ2-7; D possibly corresponds to TRBD2 (5 bases). The CDR3 protein is CASSYRWSGLYEQYF. CDR3 sequence (DNA): TGTGCCAGCAGCTACCGCTGGAGCGGACTTTACGAGCAGTACTTC. Full variable domain (remainder filled in from reference TRBV7-8 and TRBJ2-7): GAGVSQSPRYKVAKRGQDVALRCDPISGHVSLFWYQQALGQGPEFLTYFQNEAQLDKSGLPSDRFFAERPEGSVSTLKIQRTQQEDSAVYLCASSYRWSGLYEQYFGPGTRLTVT.